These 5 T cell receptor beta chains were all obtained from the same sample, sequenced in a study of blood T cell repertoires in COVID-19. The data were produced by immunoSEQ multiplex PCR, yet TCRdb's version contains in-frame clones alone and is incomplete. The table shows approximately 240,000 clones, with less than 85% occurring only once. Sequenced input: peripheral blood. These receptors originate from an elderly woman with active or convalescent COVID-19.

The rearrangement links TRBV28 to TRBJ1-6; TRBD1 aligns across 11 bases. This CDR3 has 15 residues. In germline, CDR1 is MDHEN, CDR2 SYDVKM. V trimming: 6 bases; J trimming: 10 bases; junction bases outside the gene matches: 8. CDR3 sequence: CASSRTGTGGSPLHF. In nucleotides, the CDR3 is TGTGCCAGCAGCCGAACCGGGACAGGGGGATCACCCCTCCACTTT.

CDR3 amino acids: CASSSTDIRYF. CDR3 nucleotides: TGTGCCAGCAGCTCAACTGATATTCGGTACTTC. The V call is TRBV5-6, the J call TRBJ2-7; D not certain. Germline loops: CDR1 SGHDT, CDR2 YYEEEE. The length of the CDR3 is 11 residues. Trimming took 3 bases from V and 12 from J, leaving 13 bases between them.

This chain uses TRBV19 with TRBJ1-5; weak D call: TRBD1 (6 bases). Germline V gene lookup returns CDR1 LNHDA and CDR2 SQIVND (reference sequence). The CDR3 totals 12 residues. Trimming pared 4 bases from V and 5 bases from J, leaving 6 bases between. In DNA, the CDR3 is TGTGCCAGTAGTAGACAGGATCAGCCCCAGCATTTT. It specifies CASSRQDQPQHF.

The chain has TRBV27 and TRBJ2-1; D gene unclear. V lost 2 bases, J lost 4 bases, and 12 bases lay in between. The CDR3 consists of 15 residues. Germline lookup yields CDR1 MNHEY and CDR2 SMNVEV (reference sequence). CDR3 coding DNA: TGTGCCAGCAGTTTAATAGAAAATCGGTACAATGAGCAGTTCTTC. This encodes CASSLIENRYNEQFF.

This CDR3 reads CASSSYTEAFF. CDR3 DNA: TGTGCCAGCAGCTCTTACACTGAAGCTTTCTTT. The chain links TRBV5-6 to TRBJ1-1; no clear D gene. Trimming removed 3 bases from V and 3 bases from J, with 3 bases in between. CDR1 and CDR2 from the germline V gene are SGHDT and YYEEEE. The CDR3 contains 11 residues.